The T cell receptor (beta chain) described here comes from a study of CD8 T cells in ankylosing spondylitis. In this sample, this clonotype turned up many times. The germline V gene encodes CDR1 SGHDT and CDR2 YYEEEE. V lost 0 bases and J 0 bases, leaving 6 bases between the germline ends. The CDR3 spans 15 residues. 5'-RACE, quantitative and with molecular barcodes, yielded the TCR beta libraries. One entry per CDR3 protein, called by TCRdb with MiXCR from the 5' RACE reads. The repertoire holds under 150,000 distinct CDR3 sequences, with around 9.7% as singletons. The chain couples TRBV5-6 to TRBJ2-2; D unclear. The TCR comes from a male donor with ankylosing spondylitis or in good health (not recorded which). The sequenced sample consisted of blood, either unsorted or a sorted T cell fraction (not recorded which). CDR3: CASSLARANTGELFF. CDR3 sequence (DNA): TGTGCCAGCAGCTTGGCTAGGGCGAACACCGGGGAGCTGTTTTTT.